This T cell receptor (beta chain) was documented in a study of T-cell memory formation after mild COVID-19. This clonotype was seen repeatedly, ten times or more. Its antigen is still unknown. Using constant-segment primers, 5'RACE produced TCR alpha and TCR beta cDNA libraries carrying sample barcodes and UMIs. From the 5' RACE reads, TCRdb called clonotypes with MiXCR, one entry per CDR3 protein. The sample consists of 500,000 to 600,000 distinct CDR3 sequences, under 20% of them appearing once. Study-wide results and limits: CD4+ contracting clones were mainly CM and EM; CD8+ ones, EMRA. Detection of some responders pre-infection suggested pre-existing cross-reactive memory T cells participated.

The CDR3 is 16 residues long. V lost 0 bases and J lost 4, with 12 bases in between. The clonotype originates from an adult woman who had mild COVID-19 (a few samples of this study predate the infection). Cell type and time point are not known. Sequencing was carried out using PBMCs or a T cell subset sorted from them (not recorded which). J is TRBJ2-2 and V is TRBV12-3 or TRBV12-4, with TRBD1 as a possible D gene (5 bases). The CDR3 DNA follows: TGTGCCAGCAGTTTAGCGGGGCTGCGTAGCACCGGGGAGCTGTTTTTT. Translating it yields CASSLAGLRSTGELFF.